The clone carrying this T cell receptor (beta chain) occurred a few times. Its specificity is unknown. This sample was included in a study of cytomegalovirus exposure and HLA in healthy donors. This CDR3 contains 16 residues. Unmatched junction bases numbered 7, after V lost 0 bases and J lost 5 bases. CDR1 and CDR2 from the germline V gene are LGHNA and YSLEER. It was with 60 Vbeta and 13 Jbeta primers that the PCR ran. Clones were read by immunoSEQ multiplex PCR, and TCRdb kept only the in-frame ones, dropping some. The sample carries 100,000 to 150,000 clones, 17% recorded once. Study findings and constraints: The number of N-insertions in an Asian-associated ancestry cluster was reportedly below the roughly 660-donor mean in a later analysis.

The sequenced sample consisted of PBMCs. The receptor comes from a female donor in good health and CMV-seropositive. The V call is TRBV4-3, the J call TRBJ1-2, with TRBD1 matching 9 bases. CDR3 DNA sequence: TGCGCCAGCAGCCAAGATTCATTCGACAGGGGGTATGGCTACACCTTC. Translation: CASSQDSFDRGYGYTF.